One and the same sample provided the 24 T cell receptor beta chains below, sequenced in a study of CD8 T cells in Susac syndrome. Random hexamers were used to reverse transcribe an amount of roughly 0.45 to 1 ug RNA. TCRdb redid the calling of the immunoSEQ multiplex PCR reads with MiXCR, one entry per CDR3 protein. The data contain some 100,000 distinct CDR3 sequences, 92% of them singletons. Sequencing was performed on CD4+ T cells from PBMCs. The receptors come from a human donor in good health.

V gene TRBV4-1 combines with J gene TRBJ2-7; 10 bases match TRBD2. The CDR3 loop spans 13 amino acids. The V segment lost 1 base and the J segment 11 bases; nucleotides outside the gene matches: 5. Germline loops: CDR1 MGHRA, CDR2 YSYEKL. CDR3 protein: CASSQVKREGKYF. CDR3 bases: TGCGCCAGCAGCCAAGTTAAGCGGGAGGGAAAGTACTTC.

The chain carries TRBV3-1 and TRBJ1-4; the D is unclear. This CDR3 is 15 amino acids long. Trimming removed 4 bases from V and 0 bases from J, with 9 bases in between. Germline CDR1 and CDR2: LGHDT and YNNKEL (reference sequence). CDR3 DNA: TGTGCCAGCAGCCCCGGTTGGGCAACTAATGAAAAACTGTTTTTT. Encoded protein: CASSPGWATNEKLFF.

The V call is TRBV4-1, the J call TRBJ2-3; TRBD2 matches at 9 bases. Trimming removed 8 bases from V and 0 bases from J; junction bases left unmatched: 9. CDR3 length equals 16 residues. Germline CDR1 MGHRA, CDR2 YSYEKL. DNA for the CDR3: TGCGCCAGCGCTCCAGGACTAGCGAGAAGCACAGATACGCAGTATTTT. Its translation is CASAPGLARSTDTQYF.

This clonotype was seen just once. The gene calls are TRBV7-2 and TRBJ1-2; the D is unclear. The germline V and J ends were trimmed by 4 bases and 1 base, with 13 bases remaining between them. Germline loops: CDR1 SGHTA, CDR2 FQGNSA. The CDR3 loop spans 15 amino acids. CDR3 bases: TGTGCCAGCAGCTCCGCTCCGGGATTTAACTATGGCTACACCTTC. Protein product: CASSSAPGFNYGYTF.

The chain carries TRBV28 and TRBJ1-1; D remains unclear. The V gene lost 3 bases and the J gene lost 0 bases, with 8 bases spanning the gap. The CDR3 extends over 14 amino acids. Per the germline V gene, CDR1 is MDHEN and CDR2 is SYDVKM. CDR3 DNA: TGTGCCAGCAGTTTGCCCCCACTGAACACTGAAGCTTTCTTT. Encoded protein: CASSLPPLNTEAFF.

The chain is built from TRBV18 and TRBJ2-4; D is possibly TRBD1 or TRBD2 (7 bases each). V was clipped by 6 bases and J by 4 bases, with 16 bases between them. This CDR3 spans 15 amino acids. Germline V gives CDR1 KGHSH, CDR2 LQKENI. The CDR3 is CASSQAGDSKNIQYF. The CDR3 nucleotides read TGTGCCAGCTCCCAGGCGGGGGACAGTAAAAACATTCAGTACTTC.

CDR3 loop: CSVEEGAVSVYGYTF. Here the CDR3 DNA reads TGCAGCGTTGAAGAGGGGGCTGTTTCGGTTTATGGCTACACCTTC. The chain couples TRBV29-1 to TRBJ1-2; D perhaps matches TRBD1 (6 bases). Germline CDR1 SQVTM, CDR2 ANQGSEA. The CDR3 spans 15 residues. V lost 0 bases and J lost 5, with 16 bases in between.

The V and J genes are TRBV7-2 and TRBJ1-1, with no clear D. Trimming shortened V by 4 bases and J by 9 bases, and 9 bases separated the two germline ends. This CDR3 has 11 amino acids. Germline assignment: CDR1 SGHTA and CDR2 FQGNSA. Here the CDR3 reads CASSSAQKAFF. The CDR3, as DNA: TGTGCCAGCAGCTCCGCGCAGAAAGCTTTCTTT.

Written as DNA, the CDR3 is TGCGCCAGCAGCTTGGACGGGGAACACCTTACCAAAAACATTCAGTACTTC. This gives the protein CASSLDGEHLTKNIQYF. This chain joins TRBV5-1 and TRBJ2-4; tentative D call: TRBD2 (5 bases). CDR3 length equals 17 residues. Trimming took off 0 bases at V and 2 bases at J, with 15 bases between the two ends. CDR1 is SGHRS, CDR2 YFSETQ, per germline.

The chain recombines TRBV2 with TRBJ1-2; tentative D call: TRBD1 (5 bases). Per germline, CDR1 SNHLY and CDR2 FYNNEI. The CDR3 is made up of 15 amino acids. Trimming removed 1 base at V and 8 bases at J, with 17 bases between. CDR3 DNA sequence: TGTGCCAGCAGTGAAGTCGGGGCATCCGTCGAGGGCTACACCTTC. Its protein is CASSEVGASVEGYTF.

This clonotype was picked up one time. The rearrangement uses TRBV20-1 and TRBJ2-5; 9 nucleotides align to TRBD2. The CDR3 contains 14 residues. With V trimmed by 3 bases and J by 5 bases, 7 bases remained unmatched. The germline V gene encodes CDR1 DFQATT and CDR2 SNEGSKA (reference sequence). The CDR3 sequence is CSASIAGGPETQYF. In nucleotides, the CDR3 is TGCAGTGCTAGTATCGCGGGGGGGCCCGAGACCCAGTACTTC.

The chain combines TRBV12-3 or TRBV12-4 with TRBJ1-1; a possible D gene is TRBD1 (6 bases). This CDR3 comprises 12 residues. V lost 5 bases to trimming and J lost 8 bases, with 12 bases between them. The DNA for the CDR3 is TGTGCCAGCAGTCCCAGCGGGACAGAAGCTTTCTTT. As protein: CASSPSGTEAFF.

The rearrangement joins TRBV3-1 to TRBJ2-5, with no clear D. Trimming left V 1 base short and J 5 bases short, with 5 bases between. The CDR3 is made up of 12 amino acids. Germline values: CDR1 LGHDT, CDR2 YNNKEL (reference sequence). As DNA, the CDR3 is TGTGCCAGCAGCCAAGTTGGGGAGACCCAGTACTTC. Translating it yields CASSQVGETQYF.

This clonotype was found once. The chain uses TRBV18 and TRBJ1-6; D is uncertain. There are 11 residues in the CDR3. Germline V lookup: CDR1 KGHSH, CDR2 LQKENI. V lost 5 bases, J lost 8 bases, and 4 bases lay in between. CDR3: CASSGDSPLHF. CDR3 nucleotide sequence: TGTGCCAGCTCAGGGGATTCACCCCTCCACTTT.

The CDR3 DNA is TGCAGTGCTAGGGGACTAGCGGGAAGAAATGAGCAGTTCTTC. Translation gives CSARGLAGRNEQFF. V usage is TRBV20-1 and J usage is TRBJ2-1; 13 bases agree with TRBD2. The germline V gene has CDR1 DFQATT and CDR2 SNEGSKA (reference sequence). CDR3 length: 14 amino acids. The V gene end was trimmed by 3 bases and the J gene end by 7 bases; junction bases not matched to a gene: 3.

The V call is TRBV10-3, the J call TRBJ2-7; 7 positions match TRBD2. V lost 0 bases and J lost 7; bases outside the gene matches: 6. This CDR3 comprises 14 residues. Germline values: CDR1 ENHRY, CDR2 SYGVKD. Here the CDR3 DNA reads TGTGCCATCAGTGAGTCCGGGGGGAACAGGGAGCAGTACTTC. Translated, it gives CAISESGGNREQYF.

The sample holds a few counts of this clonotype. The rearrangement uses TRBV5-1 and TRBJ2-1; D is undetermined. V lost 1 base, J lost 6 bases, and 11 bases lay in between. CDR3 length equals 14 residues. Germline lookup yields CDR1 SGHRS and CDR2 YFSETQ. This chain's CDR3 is CASSLYSLGNEQFF. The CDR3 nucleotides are TGCGCCAGCAGCTTGTACTCTCTCGGCAATGAGCAGTTCTTC.

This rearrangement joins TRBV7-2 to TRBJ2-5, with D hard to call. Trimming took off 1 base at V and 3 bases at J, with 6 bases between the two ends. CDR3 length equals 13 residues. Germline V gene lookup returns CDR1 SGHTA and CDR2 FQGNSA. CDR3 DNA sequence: TGTGCCAGCAGCTTAGGTACCAAAGAGACCCAGTACTTC. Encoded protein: CASSLGTKETQYF.

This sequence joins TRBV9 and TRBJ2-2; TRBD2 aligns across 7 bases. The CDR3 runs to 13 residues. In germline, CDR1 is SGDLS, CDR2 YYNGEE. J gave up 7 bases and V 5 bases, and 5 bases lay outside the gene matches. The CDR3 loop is CASSSSGNGELFF. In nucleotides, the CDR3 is TGTGCCAGCAGTTCCAGCGGGAACGGGGAGCTGTTTTTT. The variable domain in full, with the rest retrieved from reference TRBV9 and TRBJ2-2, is DSGVTQTPKHLITATGQRVTLRCSPRSGDLSVYWYQQSLDQGLQFLIQYYNGEERAKGNILERFSAQQFPDLHSELNLSSLELGDSALYFCASSSSGNGELFFGEGSRLTVL.

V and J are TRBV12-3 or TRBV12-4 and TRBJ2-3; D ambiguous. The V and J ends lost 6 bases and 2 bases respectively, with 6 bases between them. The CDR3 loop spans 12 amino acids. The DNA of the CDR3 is TGTGCCAGCAGATACGACACAGATACGCAGTATTTT. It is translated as CASRYDTDTQYF.

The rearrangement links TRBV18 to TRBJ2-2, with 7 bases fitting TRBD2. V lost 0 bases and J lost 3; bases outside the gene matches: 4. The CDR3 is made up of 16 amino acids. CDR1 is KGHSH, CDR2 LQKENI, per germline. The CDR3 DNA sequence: TGTGCCAGCTCACCACCTTCAGGGAGGGACACCGGGGAGCTGTTTTTT. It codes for CASSPPSGRDTGELFF.

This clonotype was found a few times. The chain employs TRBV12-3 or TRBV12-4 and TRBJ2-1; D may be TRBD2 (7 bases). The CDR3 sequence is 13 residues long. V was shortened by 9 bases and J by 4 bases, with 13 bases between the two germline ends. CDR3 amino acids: CASIGGGYNEQFF. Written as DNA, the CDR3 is TGTGCCAGTATAGGGGGGGGGTACAATGAGCAGTTCTTC.

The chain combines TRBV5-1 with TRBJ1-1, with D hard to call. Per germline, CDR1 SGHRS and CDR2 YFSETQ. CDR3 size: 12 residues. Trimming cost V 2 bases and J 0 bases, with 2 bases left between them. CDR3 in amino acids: CASSFMNTEAFF. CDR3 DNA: TGCGCCAGCAGCTTCATGAACACTGAAGCTTTCTTT.

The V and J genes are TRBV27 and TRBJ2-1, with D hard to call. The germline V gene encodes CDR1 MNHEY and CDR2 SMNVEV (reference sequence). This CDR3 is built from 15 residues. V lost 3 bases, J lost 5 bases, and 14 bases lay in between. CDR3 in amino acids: CASSFGRTPNNEQFF. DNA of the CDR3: TGTGCCAGCAGTTTTGGCCGGACCCCGAACAATGAGCAGTTCTTC.